This T cell receptor beta chain was documented in a study of identical twins. Study outcomes and limitations: Alpha sequences out of frame and shared by twins had excess low generation probability. Abundant beta clonotypes from cord blood had fewer insertions, unlike memory repertoires, which showed none. Zero-insertion findings could be partly confounded by invariant cells (MAIT and iNKT cells).

As for this clonotype: The antigen is not known.

A universal primer site was incorporated via template switching, and the cDNA contained unique molecular identifiers. In TCRdb, the 5' RACE reads were re-called with MiXCR into one record per CDR3 protein. The sample lists 540,000 or so distinct CDR3 sequences; around 24% were seen once. CDR1 LGHDT and CDR2 YNNKEL come from the germline V gene (reference sequence). The germline V and J ends were trimmed by 5 bases and 2 bases, with 10 bases remaining between them. CDR3 size: 14 residues. This sample also appeared in a second study, on yellow fever vaccine responses in identical twins.

The chain employs TRBV3-1 and TRBJ1-5; D possibly corresponds to TRBD1 (5 bases). The sequence was obtained from a woman aged 18-35 years in good health. Material: CD4+ T cells sorted from blood. Here the CDR3 reads CASSEGPGNQPQHF. The CDR3 DNA follows: TGTGCCAGCAGCGAGGGGCCTGGCAATCAGCCCCAGCATTTT.